This TCR beta chain comes out of a study of T cell responses to AZD1222 COVID-19 vaccine. The study's findings and limits: Increases in Spike-specific TCR breadth and depth were seen after two AZD1222 doses. Scientists sampled the repertoires only once the peak T cell response had passed.

TCRdb keeps only in-frame clones here, not all; method: immunoSEQ multiplex PCR. Seen here are approximately 100,000 clones, approximately 87% observed once, and the top ten hold about 4.6%. J gave up 6 bases and V 2 bases, and 5 bases lay outside the gene matches. The germline CDR1 and CDR2 sequences are MNHNS and SASEGT. CDR3 length: 15 residues. This clone is a singleton in its sample. The antigen remains undetermined. This sample comprised peripheral blood, obtained 28 days after the second AZD1222 dose. This TCR derives from an adult who received the AZD1222 COVID-19 vaccine. The chain carries TRBV6-1 and TRBJ2-1, with 9 bases aligning to TRBD2. Here the CDR3 reads CASSESAGGLNEQFF. As DNA, the CDR3 is TGTGCCAGCAGTGAAAGTGCGGGGGGGCTCAATGAGCAGTTCTTC.